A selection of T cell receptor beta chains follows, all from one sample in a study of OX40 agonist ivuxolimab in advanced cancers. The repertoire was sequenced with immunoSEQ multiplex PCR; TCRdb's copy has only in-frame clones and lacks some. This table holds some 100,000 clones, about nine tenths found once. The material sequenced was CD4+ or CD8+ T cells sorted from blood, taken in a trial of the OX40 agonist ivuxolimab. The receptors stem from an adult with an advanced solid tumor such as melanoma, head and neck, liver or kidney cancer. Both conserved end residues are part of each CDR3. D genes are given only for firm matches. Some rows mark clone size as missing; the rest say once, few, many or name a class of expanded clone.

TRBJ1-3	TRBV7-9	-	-	CASSQTDILSSF	TGTGCCAGCAGCCAAACGGACATCCTCTCTAGCTTT
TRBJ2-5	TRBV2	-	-	CASSANLQETQYF	TGTGCCAGCAGTGCGAATCTGCAAGAGACCCAGTACTTC
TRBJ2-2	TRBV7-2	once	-	CASSFNTGELFF	TGTGCCAGCAGCTTCAACACCGGGGAGCTGTTTTTT
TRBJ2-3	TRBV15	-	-	CATSTPSRKDTQYF	TGTGCCACCAGCACCCCTAGTCGGAAAGATACGCAGTATTTT
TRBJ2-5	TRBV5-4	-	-	CASSSQVQETQYF	TGTGCCAGCAGCTCTCAAGTCCAAGAGACCCAGTACTTC
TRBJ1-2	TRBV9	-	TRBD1	CASSELVTGAYGYTF	TGTGCCAGCAGCGAGTTGGTGACAGGGGCCTATGGCTACACCTTC
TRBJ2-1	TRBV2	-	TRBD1	CASSRQGGLSNEQFF	TGTGCCAGCTCCCGACAGGGGGGTTTATCCAATGAGCAGTTCTTC
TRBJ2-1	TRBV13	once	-	CASSLVGGGDEQFF	TGTGCCAGCAGCTTGGTAGGGGGCGGGGATGAGCAGTTCTTC
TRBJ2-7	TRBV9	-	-	CASSLAGTSTNEQYF	TGTGCCAGCAGCCTCGCCGGGACATCAACTAACGAGCAGTACTTC
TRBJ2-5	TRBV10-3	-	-	CAISERGETQYF	TGTGCCATCAGTGAGAGGGGGGAGACCCAGTACTTC
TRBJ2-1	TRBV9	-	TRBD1	CASSVQTGPEQFF	TGTGCCAGCAGCGTCCAGACAGGGCCTGAGCAGTTCTTC
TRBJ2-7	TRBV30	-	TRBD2	CAWSVPGRAYYEQYF	TGTGCCTGGAGTGTCCCCGGGAGGGCCTATTACGAGCAGTACTTC
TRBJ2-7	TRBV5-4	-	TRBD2	CASSLESGSHEQYF	TGTGCCAGCAGCTTGGAAAGCGGGAGCCACGAGCAGTACTTC
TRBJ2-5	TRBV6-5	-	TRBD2	CASRLSGSEGETQYF	TGTGCCAGCAGACTTAGCGGGAGTGAGGGGGAGACCCAGTACTTC
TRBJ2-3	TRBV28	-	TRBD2	CASSKSGRITDTQYF	TGTGCCAGCAGTAAAAGCGGGAGGATCACAGATACGCAGTATTTT
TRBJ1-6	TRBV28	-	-	CASSPQGISPLHF	TGTGCCAGCAGTCCCCAGGGTATTTCACCCCTCCACTTT
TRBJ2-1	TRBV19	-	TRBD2	CASSTRGGERNEQFF	TGTGCCAGTAGTACTCGCGGGGGGGAGAGAAATGAGCAGTTCTTC
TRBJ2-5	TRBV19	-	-	CASSIGPQGWETQYF	TGTGCCAGTAGTATAGGGCCACAGGGCTGGGAGACCCAGTACTTC
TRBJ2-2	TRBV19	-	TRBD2	CASTPDSSGSTGELFF	TGTGCCAGTACCCCAGATAGTAGCGGGTCCACCGGGGAGCTGTTTTTT
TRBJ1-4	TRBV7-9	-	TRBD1	CASSAAGTGVEKLFF	TGTGCCAGCAGCGCAGCCGGGACAGGGGTTGAAAAACTGTTTTTT
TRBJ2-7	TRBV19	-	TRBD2	CASSEAGRGPYEQYF	TGTGCCAGTAGTGAGGCGGGGAGGGGCCCCTACGAGCAGTACTTC
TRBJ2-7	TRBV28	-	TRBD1	CASSPHPGQAYEQYF	TGTGCCAGCAGTCCTCACCCGGGACAGGCCTACGAGCAGTACTTC